This T cell receptor (beta chain) was profiled in a study of neurological immune-mediated disorders. Study observations and caveats: Among expanded clones, no CDR3 amino acid sequences were shared across subjects, a pattern suggesting private repertoires in all groups. The study found the most TCR clonal expansion in HTLV-1-associated myelopathy and the least in multiple sclerosis, below healthy controls.

A note on this clonotype: No antigen is known for it.

Time point here: technical triplicate 2. PBMCs stored at -80 C, numbering 2 million, were the origin of the unsorted libraries. cDNA synthesis was performed by 5'RACE with 10-nucleotide random UMIs. TCRdb independently ran MiXCR on the 5' RACE reads; one entry per CDR3 protein. This repertoire shows about 59,000 distinct CDR3 sequences, under 30% found once; its top ten account for about 4.3%. Germline loops: CDR1 SGHRS, CDR2 YFSETQ. Trimming pared 0 bases from V and 7 bases from J, leaving 11 bases between. This CDR3 comprises 15 residues. This receptor was obtained from a man aged 55 to 70 with HTLV-1-associated myelopathy (HAM/TSP). The rearrangement uses TRBV5-1 and TRBJ1-6, with D possibly TRBD1 on 6 matching bases. Sequencing was done on a sample of PBMCs. DNA of the CDR3: TGCGCCAGCAGCTTGGGACAGGAGGTGAATTCACCCCTCCACTTT. Translation gives CASSLGQEVNSPLHF.